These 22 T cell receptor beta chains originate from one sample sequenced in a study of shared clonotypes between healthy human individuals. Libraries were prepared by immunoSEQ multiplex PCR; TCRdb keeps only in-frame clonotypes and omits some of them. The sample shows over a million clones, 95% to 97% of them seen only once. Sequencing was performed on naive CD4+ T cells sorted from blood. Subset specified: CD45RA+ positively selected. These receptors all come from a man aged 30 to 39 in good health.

The CDR3 region has the DNA TGTGCCAGCAGCTTGAAGGGGTTTAATGAAAAACTGTTTTTT. It codes for CASSLKGFNEKLFF. This sequence joins TRBV5-8 and TRBJ1-4, with D perhaps matching TRBD1 (5 bases). This CDR3 spans 14 amino acids. V was trimmed by 1 base and J by 4 bases, leaving 8 bases between them. CDR1 is SGHTS, CDR2 YDEGEE, per germline.

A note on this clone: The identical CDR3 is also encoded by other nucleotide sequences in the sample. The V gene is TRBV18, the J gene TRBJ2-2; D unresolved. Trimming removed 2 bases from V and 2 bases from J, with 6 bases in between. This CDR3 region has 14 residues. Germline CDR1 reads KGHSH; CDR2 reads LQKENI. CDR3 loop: CASSPDTNTGELFF. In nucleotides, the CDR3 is TGTGCCAGCTCACCAGACACTAACACCGGGGAGCTGTTTTTT.

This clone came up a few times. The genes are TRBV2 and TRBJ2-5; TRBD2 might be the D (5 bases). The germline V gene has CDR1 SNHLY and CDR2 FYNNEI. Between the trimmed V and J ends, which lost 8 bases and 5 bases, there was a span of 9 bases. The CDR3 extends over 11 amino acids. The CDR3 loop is CASGSVETQYF. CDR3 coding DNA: TGTGCCAGCGGGAGTGTGGAGACCCAGTACTTC.

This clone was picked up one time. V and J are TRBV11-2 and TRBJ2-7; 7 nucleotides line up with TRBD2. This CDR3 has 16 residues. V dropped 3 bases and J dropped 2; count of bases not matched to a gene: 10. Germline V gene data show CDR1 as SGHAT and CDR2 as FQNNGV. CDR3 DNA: TGTGCCAGCAGCTTGGGGGGGGGAGGGATTCCCTACGAGCAGTACTTC. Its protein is CASSLGGGGIPYEQYF. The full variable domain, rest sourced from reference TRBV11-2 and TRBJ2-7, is EAGVAQSPRYKIIEKRQSVAFWCNPISGHATLYWYQQILGQGPKLLIQFQNNGVVDDSQLPKDRFSAERLKGVDSTLKIQPAKLEDSAVYLCASSLGGGGIPYEQYFGPGTRLTVT.

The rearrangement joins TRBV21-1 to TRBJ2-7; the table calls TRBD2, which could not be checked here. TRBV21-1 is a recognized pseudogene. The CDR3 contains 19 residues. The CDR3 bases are TGTGCCAGCAGCAAAGCACCGGGACTAGCGGGAGGAGGGACCTACGAGCAGTACTTC. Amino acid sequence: CASSKAPGLAGGGTYEQYF.

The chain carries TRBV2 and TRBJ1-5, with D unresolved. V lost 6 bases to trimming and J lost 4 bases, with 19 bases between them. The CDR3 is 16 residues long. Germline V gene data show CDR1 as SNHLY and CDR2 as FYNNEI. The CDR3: CASSPTPVNSNQPQHF. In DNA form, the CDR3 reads TGTGCCAGCAGCCCTACCCCCGTGAACAGTAATCAGCCCCAGCATTTT.

CDR3 bases: TGTGCCAGCAGCTTGCGTAAGGGTCGGGACACTGAAGCTTTCTTT. This codes for CASSLRKGRDTEAFF. J is TRBJ1-1 and V is TRBV5-4; D is ambiguous. The CDR3 sequence is 15 residues long. Germline V gene data show CDR1 as SGHNT and CDR2 as YYREEE (reference sequence). V was trimmed by 1 base and J by 3 bases, leaving 13 bases between them.

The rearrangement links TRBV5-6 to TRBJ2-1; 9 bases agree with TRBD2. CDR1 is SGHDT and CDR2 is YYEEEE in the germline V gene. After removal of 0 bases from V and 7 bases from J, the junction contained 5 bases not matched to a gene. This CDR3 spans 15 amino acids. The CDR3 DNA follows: TGTGCCAGCAGCTTGGGGCTAGCGGGAACTAATGAGCAGTTCTTC. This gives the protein CASSLGLAGTNEQFF.

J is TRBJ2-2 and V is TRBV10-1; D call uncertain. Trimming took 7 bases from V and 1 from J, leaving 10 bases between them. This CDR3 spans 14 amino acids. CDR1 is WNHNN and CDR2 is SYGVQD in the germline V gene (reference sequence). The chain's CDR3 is CASTALLNTGELFF. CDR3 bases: TGCGCCAGCACGGCACTCCTGAACACCGGGGAGCTGTTTTTT.

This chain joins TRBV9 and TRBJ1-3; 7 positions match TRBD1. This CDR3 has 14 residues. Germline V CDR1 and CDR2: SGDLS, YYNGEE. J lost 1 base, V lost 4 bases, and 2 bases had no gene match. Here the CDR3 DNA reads TGTGCCAGCAGCTCAGGGGGTTCTGGAAACACCATATATTTT. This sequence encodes CASSSGGSGNTIYF.

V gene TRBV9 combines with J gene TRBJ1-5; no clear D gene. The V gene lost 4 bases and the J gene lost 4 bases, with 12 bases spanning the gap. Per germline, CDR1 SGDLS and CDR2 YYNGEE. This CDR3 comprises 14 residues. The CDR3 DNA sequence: TGTGCCAGCAGCCCATCGCGGGGTAATCAGCCCCAGCATTTT. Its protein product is CASSPSRGNQPQHF.

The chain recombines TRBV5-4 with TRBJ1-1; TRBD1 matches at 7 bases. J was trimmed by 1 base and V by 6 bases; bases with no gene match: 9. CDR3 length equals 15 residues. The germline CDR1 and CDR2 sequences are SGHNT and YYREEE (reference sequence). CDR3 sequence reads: CASTTPTGENTEAFF. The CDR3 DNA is TGTGCCAGCACCACGCCTACAGGGGAGAACACTGAAGCTTTCTTT.

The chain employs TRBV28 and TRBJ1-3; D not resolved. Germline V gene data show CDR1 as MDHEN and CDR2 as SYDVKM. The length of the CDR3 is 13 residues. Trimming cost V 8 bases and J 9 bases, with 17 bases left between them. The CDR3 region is CASRRRSGSTIYF. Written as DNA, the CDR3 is TGTGCCAGCCGACGCAGGAGCGGGAGCACCATATATTTT.

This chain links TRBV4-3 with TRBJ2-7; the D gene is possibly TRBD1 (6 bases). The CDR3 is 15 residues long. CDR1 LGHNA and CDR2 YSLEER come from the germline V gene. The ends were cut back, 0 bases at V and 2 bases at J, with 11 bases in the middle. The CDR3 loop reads CASSQDDRQAYEQYF. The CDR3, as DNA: TGCGCCAGCAGCCAAGATGATCGACAGGCCTACGAGCAGTACTTC.

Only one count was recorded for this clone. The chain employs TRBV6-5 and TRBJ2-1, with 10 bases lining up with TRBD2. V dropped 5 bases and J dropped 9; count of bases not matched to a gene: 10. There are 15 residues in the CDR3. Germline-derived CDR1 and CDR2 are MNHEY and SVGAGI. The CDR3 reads CASSTTRLAGSEQFF. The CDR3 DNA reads TGTGCCAGCAGTACCACACGACTAGCGGGTAGTGAGCAGTTCTTC.

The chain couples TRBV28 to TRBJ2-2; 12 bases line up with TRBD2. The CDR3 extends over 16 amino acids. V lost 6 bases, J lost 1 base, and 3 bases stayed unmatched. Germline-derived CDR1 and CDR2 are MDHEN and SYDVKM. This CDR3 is CASSQTSGGNTGELFF. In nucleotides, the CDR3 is TGTGCCAGCAGCCAGACTAGCGGGGGGAACACCGGGGAGCTGTTTTTT.

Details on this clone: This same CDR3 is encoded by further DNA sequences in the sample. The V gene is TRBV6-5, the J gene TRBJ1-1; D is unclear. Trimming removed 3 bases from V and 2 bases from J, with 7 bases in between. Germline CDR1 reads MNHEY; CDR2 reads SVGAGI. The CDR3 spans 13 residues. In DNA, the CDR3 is TGTGCCAGCAGTTATTCGGTCAACACTGAAGCTTTCTTT. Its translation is CASSYSVNTEAFF.

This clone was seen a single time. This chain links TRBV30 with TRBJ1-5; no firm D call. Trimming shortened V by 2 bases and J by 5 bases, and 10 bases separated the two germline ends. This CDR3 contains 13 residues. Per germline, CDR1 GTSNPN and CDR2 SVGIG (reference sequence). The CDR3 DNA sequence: TGTGCCTGGAGTATGCTTTCCGATCAGCCCCAGCATTTT. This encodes CAWSMLSDQPQHF.

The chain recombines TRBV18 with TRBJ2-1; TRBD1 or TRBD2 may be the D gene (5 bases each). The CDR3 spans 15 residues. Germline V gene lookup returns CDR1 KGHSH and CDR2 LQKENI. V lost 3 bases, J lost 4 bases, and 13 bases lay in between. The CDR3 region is CASSPVPGLYNEQFF. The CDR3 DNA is TGTGCCAGCTCACCCGTTCCGGGGCTGTACAATGAGCAGTTCTTC.

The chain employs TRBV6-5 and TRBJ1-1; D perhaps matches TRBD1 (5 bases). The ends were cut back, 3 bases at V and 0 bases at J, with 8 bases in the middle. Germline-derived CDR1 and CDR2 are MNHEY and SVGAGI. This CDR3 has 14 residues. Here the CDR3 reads CASSYRGVNTEAFF. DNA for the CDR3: TGTGCCAGCAGTTATAGGGGCGTGAACACTGAAGCTTTCTTT.

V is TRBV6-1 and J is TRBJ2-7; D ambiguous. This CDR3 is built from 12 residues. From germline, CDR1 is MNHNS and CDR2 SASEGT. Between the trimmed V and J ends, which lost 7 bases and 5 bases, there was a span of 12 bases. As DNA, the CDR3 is TGTGCCAGCACGCCGATTGGGAACGAGCAGTACTTC. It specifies CASTPIGNEQYF.

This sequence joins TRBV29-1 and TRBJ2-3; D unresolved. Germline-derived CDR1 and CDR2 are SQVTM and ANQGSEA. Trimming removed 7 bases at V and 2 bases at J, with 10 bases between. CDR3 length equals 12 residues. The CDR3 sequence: CSGVSDTDTQYF. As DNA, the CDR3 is TGCAGCGGGGTGTCGGACACAGATACGCAGTATTTT.